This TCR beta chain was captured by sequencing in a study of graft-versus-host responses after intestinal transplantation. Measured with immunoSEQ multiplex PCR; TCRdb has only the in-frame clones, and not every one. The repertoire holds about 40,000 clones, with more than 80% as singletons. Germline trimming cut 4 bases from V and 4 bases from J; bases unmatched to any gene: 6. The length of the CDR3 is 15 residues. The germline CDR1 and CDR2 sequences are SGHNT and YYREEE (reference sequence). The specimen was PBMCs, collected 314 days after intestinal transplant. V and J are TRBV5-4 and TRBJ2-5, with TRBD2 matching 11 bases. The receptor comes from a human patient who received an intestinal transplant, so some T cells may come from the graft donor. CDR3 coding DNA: TGTGCCAGCAGCCATAGCGGGAGGGCCGGAGAGACCCAGTACTTC. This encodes CASSHSGRAGETQYF. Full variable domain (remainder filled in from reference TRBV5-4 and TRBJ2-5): ETGVTQSPTHLIKTRGQQVTLRCSSQSGHNTVSWYQQALGQGPQFIFQYYREEENGRGNFPPRFSGLQFPNYSSELNVNALELDDSALYLCASSHSGRAGETQYFGPGTRLLVL.